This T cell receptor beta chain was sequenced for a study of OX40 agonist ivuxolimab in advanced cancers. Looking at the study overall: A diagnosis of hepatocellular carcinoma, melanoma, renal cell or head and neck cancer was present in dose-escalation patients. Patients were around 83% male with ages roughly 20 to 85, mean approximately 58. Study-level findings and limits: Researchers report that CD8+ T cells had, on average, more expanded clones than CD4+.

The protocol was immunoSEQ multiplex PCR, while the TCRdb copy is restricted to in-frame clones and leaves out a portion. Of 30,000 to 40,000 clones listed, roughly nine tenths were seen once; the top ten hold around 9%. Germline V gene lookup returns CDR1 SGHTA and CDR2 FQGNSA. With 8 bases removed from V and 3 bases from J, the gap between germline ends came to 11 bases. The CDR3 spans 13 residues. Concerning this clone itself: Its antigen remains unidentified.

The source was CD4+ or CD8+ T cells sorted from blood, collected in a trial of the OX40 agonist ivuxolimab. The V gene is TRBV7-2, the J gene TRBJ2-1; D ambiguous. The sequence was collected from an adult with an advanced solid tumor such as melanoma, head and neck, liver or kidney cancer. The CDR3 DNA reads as TGTGCCAGCGGTCTCTATATCTACAATGAGCAGTTCTTC. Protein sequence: CASGLYIYNEQFF.